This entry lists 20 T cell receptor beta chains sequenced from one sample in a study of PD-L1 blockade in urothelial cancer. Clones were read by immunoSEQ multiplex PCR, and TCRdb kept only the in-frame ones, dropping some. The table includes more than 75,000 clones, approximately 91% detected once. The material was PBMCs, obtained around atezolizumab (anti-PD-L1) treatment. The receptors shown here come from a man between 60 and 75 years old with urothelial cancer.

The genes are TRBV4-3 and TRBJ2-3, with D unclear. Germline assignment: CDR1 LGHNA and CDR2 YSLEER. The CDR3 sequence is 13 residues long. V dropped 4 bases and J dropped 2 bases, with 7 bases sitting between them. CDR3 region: CASSPRVTDTQYF. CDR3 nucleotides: TGCGCCAGCAGCCCCCGGGTCACAGATACGCAGTATTTT.

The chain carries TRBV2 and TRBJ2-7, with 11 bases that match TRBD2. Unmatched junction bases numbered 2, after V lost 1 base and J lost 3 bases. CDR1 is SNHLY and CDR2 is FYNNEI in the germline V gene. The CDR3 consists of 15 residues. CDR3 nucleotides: TGTGCCAGCAGTGAAGTGGGGACTAGCGGCTACGAGCAGTACTTC. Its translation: CASSEVGTSGYEQYF.

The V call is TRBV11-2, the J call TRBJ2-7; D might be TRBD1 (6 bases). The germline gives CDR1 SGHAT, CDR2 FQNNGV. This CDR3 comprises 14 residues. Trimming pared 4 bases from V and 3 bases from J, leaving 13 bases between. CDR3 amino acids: CASSSLRTDYEQYF. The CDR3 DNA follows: TGTGCCAGCAGCTCCCTCCGGACAGACTACGAGCAGTACTTC.

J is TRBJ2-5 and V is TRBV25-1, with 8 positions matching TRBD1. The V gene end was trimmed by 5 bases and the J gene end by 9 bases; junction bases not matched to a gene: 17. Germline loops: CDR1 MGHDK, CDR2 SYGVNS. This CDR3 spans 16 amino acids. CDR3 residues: CASSKGSGGSGGAQYF. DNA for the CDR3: TGTGCCAGCAGTAAGGGTTCAGGGGGCTCCGGAGGGGCCCAGTACTTC.

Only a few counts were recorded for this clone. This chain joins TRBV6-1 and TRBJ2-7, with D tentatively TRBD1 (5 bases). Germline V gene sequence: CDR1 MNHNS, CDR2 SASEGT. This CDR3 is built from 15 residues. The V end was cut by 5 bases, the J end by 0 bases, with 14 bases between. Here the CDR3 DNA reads TGTGCCAGCAGTCCCACCTTACAGGACTCCTACGAGCAGTACTTC. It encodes CASSPTLQDSYEQYF.

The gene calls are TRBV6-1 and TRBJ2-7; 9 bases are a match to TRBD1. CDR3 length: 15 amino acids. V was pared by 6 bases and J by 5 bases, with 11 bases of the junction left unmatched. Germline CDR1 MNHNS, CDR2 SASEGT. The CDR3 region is CASRAPGQGIHEQYF. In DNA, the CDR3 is TGTGCCAGCAGGGCGCCCGGACAGGGGATCCACGAGCAGTACTTC.

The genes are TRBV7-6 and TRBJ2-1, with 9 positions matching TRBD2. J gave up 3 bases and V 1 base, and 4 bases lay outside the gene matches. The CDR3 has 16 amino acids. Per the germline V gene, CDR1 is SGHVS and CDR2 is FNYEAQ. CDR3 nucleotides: TGTGCCAGCAGCTTAGAGGGCGGGGGGGGCTACAATGAGCAGTTCTTC. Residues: CASSLEGGGGYNEQFF. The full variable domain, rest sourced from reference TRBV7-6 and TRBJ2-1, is GAGVSQSPRYKVTKRGQDVALRCDPISGHVSLYWYRQALGQGPEFLTYFNYEAQQDKSGLPNDRFSAERPEGSISTLTIQRTEQRDSAMYRCASSLEGGGGYNEQFFGPGTRLTVL.

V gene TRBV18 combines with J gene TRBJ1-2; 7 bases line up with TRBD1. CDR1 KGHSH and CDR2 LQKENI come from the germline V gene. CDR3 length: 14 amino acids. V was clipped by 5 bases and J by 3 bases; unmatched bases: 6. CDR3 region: CASSTGTEDYGYTF. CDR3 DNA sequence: TGTGCCAGCTCAACCGGGACAGAAGACTATGGCTACACCTTC.

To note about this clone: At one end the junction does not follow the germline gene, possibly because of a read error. The CDR3 region is CASSLAGGMDTQYF. The CDR3 DNA follows: TGTGCCAGCAGCCTAGCGGGAGGTATGGATACGCAGTATTTT. The V and J genes are TRBV7-9 and TRBJ2-3, with TRBD2 identical over 11 bases. This CDR3 is 14 amino acids long. Germline V lookup: CDR1 SEHNR, CDR2 FQNEAQ (reference sequence).

CDR3 nucleotides: TGTGCCAGCAGCGACGGGACAGGGCGATACGAGCAGTACTTC. This sequence encodes CASSDGTGRYEQYF. This chain connects TRBV5-4 to TRBJ2-7; 9 bases are a match to TRBD1. V lost 4 bases to trimming and J lost 4 bases; unmatched junction nucleotides: 6. Germline CDR1 is SGHNT and CDR2 is YYREEE (reference sequence). The CDR3 sequence is 14 residues long.

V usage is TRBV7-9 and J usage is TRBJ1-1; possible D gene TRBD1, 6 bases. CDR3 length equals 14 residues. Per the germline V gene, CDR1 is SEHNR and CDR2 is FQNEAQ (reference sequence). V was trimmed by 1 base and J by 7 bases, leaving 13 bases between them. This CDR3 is CASSLVMDSLEAFF. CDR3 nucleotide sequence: TGTGCCAGCAGCTTAGTTATGGACAGTCTTGAAGCTTTCTTT. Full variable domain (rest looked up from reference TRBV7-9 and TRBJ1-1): DTGVSQNPRHKITKRGQNVTFRCDPISEHNRLYWYRQTLGQGPEFLTYFQNEAQLEKSRLLSDRFSAERPKGSFSTLEIQRTEQGDSAMYLCASSLVMDSLEAFFGQGTRLTVV.

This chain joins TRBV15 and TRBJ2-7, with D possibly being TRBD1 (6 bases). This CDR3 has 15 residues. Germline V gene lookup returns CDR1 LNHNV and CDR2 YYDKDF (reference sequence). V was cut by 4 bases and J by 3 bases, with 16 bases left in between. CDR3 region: CATSIQRGQSYEQYF. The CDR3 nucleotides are TGTGCCACCAGCATACAACGGGGACAAAGCTACGAGCAGTACTTC. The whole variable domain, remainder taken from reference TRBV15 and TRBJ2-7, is DAMVIQNPRYQVTQFGKPVTLSCSQTLNHNVMYWYQQKSSQAPKLLFHYYDKDFNNEADTPDNFQSRRPNTSFCFLDIRSPGLGDTAMYLCATSIQRGQSYEQYFGPGTRLTVT.

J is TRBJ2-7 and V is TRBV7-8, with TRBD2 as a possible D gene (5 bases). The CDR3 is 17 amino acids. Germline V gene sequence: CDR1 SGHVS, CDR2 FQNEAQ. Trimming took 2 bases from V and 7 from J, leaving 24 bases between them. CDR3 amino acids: CASSLILTSANLGEQYF. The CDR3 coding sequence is TGTGCCAGCAGCTTAATCCTTACTAGTGCAAATCTGGGGGAGCAGTACTTC.

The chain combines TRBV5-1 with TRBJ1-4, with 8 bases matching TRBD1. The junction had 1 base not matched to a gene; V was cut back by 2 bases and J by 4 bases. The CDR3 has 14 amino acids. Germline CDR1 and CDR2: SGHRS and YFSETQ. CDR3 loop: CASSLGQGNEKLFF. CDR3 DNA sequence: TGCGCCAGCAGCTTAGGACAGGGTAATGAAAAACTGTTTTTT.

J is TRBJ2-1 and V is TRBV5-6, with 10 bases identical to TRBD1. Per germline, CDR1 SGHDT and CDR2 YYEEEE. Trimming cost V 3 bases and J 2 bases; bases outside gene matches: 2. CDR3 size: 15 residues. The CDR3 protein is CASSWGTGAYNEQFF. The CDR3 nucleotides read TGTGCCAGCAGCTGGGGGACAGGGGCCTACAATGAGCAGTTCTTC.

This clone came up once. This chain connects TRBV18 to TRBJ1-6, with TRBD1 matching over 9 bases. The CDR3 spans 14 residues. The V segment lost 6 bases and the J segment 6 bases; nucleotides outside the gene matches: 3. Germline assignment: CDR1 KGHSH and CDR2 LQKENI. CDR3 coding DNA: TGTGCCAGCTCTCAGGGACAGGGTAATTCACCCCTCCACTTT. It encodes CASSQGQGNSPLHF.

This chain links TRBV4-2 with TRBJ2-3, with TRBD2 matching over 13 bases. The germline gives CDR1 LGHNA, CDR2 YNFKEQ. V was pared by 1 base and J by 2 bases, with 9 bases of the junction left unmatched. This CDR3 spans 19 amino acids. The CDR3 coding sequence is TGTGCCAGCAGCCAAGTTGCGACTAGCGGGGGGCAGGTCACAGATACGCAGTATTTT. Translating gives CASSQVATSGGQVTDTQYF.

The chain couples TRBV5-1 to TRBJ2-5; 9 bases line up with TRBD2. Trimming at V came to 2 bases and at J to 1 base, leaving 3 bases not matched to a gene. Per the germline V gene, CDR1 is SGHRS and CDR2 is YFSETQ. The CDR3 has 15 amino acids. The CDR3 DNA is TGCGCCAGCAGCTTTTATAGCGGGAGCCAAGAGACCCAGTACTTC. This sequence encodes CASSFYSGSQETQYF.

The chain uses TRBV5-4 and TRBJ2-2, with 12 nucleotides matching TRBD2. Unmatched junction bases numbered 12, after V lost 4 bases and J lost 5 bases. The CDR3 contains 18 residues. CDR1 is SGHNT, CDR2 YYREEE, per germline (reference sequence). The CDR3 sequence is CASSGGLAGPFSTGELFF. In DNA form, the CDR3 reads TGTGCCAGCAGCGGGGGACTAGCGGGCCCCTTTAGTACCGGGGAGCTGTTTTTT.

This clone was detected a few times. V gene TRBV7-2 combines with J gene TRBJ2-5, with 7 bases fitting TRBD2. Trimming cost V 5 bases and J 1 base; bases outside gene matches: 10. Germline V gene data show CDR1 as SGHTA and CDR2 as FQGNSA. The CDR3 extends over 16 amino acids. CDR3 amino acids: CASSPGGGRGQETQYF. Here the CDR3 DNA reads TGTGCCAGCAGCCCTGGGGGGGGTCGGGGCCAAGAGACCCAGTACTTC.